This T cell receptor beta chain was recovered during a study of T cells in Graves' hyperthyroidism and ophthalmopathy. Template material for amplifying TCR beta CDR3 regions consisted of RNA transcripts. The study used the HTBI primer set for a first-round RT-PCR of the TCR CDR3. From the multiplex PCR reads, TCRdb called clonotypes with MiXCR, one entry per CDR3 protein. There are roughly 380,000 distinct CDR3 sequences in the sample; around 18% occur only once, and around 15% lies in the top ten. This clonotype was seen ten or more times. V dropped 8 bases and J dropped 4 bases, with 5 bases sitting between them. This CDR3 contains 11 residues. In germline, CDR1 is MNHEY, CDR2 SMNVEV (reference sequence). Every diagnosis used clinical symptoms, serum thyroxine and TRAb, thyroid ultrasound and orbital computed tomography. Fresh 10 ml peripheral blood yielded PBMCs.

The sequencing sample was made of blood. This receptor was taken from a woman in her thirties or forties with Graves' ophthalmopathy. The chain recombines TRBV27 with TRBJ2-2; D gene ambiguous. Here the CDR3 reads CASRLTGELFF. The CDR3 nucleotides read TGTGCCAGCCGCCTCACCGGGGAGCTGTTTTTT.